Below are 11 T cell receptor beta chains sequenced from a single sample in a study of blood T cell dynamics during melanoma immunotherapy. The time point was: pre-treatment baseline. Sequenced by immunoSEQ multiplex PCR; TCRdb stores in-frame clones only, minus some. The data show more than 10,000 clones, around 84% seen once. The material sequenced was blood, taken from a patient treated with checkpoint blockade. These TCRs come from a human donor with melanoma.

The V call is TRBV1, the J call TRBJ2-3; whether TRBD2, the table's D call, matches the DNA was not checked. TRBV1 represents a pseudogene. This CDR3 spans 18 amino acids. Written as DNA, the CDR3 is TGCACCAGCAGCCTCAAGATATATGGCGGGAGGGACACAGATACGCAGTATTTT. Amino acid sequence: CTSSLKIYGGRDTDTQYF.

The chain combines TRBV25-1 with TRBJ2-1, with D perhaps TRBD1 (5 bases). The CDR3 runs to 13 residues. The germline CDR1 and CDR2 sequences are MGHDK and SYGVNS. V lost 4 bases and J lost 7, with 11 bases in between. The CDR3 DNA reads TGTGCCAGCAGTGTGCGTAGGGGTAATGAGCAGTTCTTC. Translated: CASSVRRGNEQFF.

The chain employs TRBV2 and TRBJ1-3; D is unresolved. The CDR3 is 13 residues long. Trimming removed 6 bases from V and 0 bases from J, with 6 bases in between. Germline V gene lookup returns CDR1 SNHLY and CDR2 FYNNEI. The CDR3 protein is CASRPVSGNTIYF. In nucleotides, the CDR3 is TGTGCCAGCAGGCCGGTCTCTGGAAACACCATATATTTT.

Only one count was recorded for this clone. The rearrangement uses TRBV7-9 and TRBJ2-5; D possibly corresponds to TRBD2 (5 bases). CDR3 length: 11 residues. V lost 7 bases to trimming and J lost 5 bases, with 8 bases between them. CDR1 is SEHNR and CDR2 is FQNEAQ in the germline V gene (reference sequence). In nucleotides, the CDR3 is TGTGCCAGCAACTCGGGGGAGACCCAGTACTTC. It is translated as CASNSGETQYF.

The rearrangement uses TRBV5-1 and TRBJ2-2; 14 bases agree with TRBD2. This CDR3 is 16 amino acids long. In germline, CDR1 is SGHRS, CDR2 YFSETQ. Trimming took 4 bases from V and 6 from J; bases not matched to a gene: 5. CDR3 sequence (DNA): TGCGCCAGCAGCGGGACTAGCGGGAGAACTCCCGGGGAGCTGTTTTTT. This codes for CASSGTSGRTPGELFF.

The V and J genes are TRBV5-6 and TRBJ1-6; D unclear. The CDR3 is 13 residues long. Trimming left V 3 bases short and J 10 bases short, with 11 bases between. CDR1 SGHDT and CDR2 YYEEEE come from the germline V gene. The CDR3 sequence is CASSSPTKSPLHF. CDR3 coding DNA: TGTGCCAGCAGCTCGCCTACTAAGTCACCCCTCCACTTT.

V usage is TRBV28 and J usage is TRBJ2-7; possibly TRBD2 for D (5 bases). The CDR3 is made up of 13 amino acids. Germline V gives CDR1 MDHEN, CDR2 SYDVKM. Trimming cost V 6 bases and J 0 bases, with 9 bases left between them. The CDR3 DNA is TGTGCCAGCAGGGCTAGCCGCTCCTACGAGCAGTACTTC. Encoded protein: CASRASRSYEQYF.

J is TRBJ2-3 and V is TRBV19; TRBD2 aligns across 8 bases. The CDR3 extends over 14 amino acids. V lost 7 bases, J lost 8 bases, and 11 bases stayed unmatched. Germline V CDR1 and CDR2: LNHDA, SQIVND (reference sequence). CDR3 nucleotide sequence: TGTGCCAGTATCATGTCTGGTAGCGGGGCTACGCAGTATTTT. This codes for CASIMSGSGATQYF.

The chain couples TRBV6-1 to TRBJ2-5; perhaps TRBD2 as D (6 bases). Per the germline V gene, CDR1 is MNHNS and CDR2 is SASEGT. CDR3 length: 12 amino acids. V was pared by 10 bases and J by 5 bases, with 14 bases between. The CDR3 sequence is CATLGLFETQYF. The CDR3 nucleotides are TGTGCCACCTTAGGACTATTTGAGACCCAGTACTTC.

This chain connects TRBV5-4 to TRBJ2-5; TRBD1 is a possible D gene (6 bases). V lost 5 bases, J lost 4 bases, and 12 bases lay in between. Germline V gene data show CDR1 as SGHNT and CDR2 as YYREEE (reference sequence). CDR3 length equals 13 residues. The CDR3 sequence is CASRQGLGETQYF. The DNA of the CDR3 is TGTGCCAGCAGGCAGGGGTTGGGAGAGACCCAGTACTTC.

The V and J genes are TRBV27 and TRBJ1-5, with 7 bases identical to TRBD1. CDR1 is MNHEY, CDR2 SMNVEV, per germline (reference sequence). This CDR3 has 14 residues. Trimming took 4 bases from V and 7 from J; bases not matched to a gene: 7. The CDR3 bases are TGTGCCAGCAGTTACTTACAGGGGCGACAGCCCCAGCATTTT. The encoded protein is CASSYLQGRQPQHF.